Listed below are T cell receptor beta chains from one sample, sequenced in a study of response to subunit inactivated influenza vaccine. TCRdb analysed the RT-PCR reads with MiXCR anew, one entry per CDR3 protein. Altogether 490,000 or so distinct CDR3 sequences are present, 7.6% being singletons, with the ten largest covering 13%. The input for sequencing was PBMCs from blood, taken around 25 months after vaccination. These receptors all stem from a man aged 45 to 75 who received an inactivated influenza vaccine. The CDR3 runs from the conserved cysteine through the conserved F or W.

CDR3 protein	V gene	J gene
CSAGSGLNTEAFF	TRBV20-1	TRBJ1-1
CASSRRGPSGSNTGELFF	TRBV18	TRBJ2-2
CASSQDTSGRAGEQFF	TRBV4-3	TRBJ2-1
CASTAFLGASYNEQFF	TRBV6-1	TRBJ2-1
CASSQAPRVVQGTGELFF	TRBV4-1	TRBJ2-2
CSAGGNYNEQFF	TRBV20-1	TRBJ2-1
CSADQGYSNQPQHF	TRBV20-1	TRBJ1-5
CSARTGTSGFGDTQYF	TRBV20-1	TRBJ2-3
CASTRNSNQPQHF	TRBV2	TRBJ1-5
CSASGRLQETQYF	TRBV29-1	TRBJ2-5
CASSLSYRGHEQYF	TRBV7-6	TRBJ2-7
CASSVTPGESIEQFF	TRBV7-9	TRBJ2-1
CASSQSEATETQYF	TRBV3-1	TRBJ2-5
CASSGIAGVDTQYF	TRBV5-4	TRBJ2-3
CASSSDRESYEQYF	TRBV27	TRBJ2-7
CASSVSGGGTDTQYF	TRBV9	TRBJ2-3